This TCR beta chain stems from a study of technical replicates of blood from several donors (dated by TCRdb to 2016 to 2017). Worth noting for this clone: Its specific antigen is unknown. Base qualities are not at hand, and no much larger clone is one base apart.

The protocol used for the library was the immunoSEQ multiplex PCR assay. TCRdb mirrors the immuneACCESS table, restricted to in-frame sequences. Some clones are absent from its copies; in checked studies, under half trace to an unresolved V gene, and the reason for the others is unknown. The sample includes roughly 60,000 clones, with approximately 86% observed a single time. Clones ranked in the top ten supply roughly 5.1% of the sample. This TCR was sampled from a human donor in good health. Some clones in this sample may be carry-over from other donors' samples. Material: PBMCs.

The CDR3 is CASRKWGGEQYF. The sequence in DNA is TGTGCCAGCAGGAAGTGGGGGGGGGAGCAGTACTTC. The chain was built from TRBV21-1 and TRBJ2-7; the table gives TRBD2 as D, unverified against the DNA. TRBV21-1 counts as a pseudogene. The CDR3 goes from the cysteine to the phenylalanine over 12 residues. Of all the DNA, just the CDR3 is kept, 36 bases in frame from base 1.